Described below is a single T cell receptor beta chain sequence and its context. The target antigen is unknown. The data are from a study of T cell responses to AZD1222 COVID-19 vaccine. J lost 0 bases, V lost 3 bases, and 6 bases had no gene match. Germline V gene sequence: CDR1 SGHRS, CDR2 YFSETQ. CDR3 size: 16 residues. The data were produced by immunoSEQ multiplex PCR, yet TCRdb's version contains in-frame clones alone and is incomplete. The sample includes about 94,000 clones, 85% of them seen just once. Study results and caveats: Vaccine-associated CD4 TCRs spanned spike, dominant at 160-218 and 743-854. It was only 6 or 7 AZD1222 recipients who were seropositive at baseline.

The specimen was peripheral blood, collected 28 days after the second AZD1222 dose. The origin of this receptor is an adult who received the AZD1222 COVID-19 vaccine. The rearrangement links TRBV5-1 to TRBJ2-3; 8 nucleotides match TRBD2. CDR3 loop: CASSSTLAGSTDTQYF. As DNA, the CDR3 is TGCGCCAGCAGCTCAACCTTAGCGGGGAGCACAGATACGCAGTATTTT.